What follows are 8 T cell receptor beta chains derived from one specimen sequenced in a study of prognosis after radiotherapy for stage I lung cancer (dated by TCRdb to the early 2020s). The sequencer listed for this sample is Illumina HiSeq 3000. Two rounds of multiplex PCR were performed to amplify the TCR beta CDR3 region from genomic DNA. In the first PCR round, primers specific to each TRBV and TRBJ gene were used, and the primer sequences were filed in Chinese patent CN105087789A. Using fastp at Q25 and MiXCR, TCRdb reprocessed the public reads and kept productive beta chains. Each entry is one CDR3 protein sequence, shown with its most common DNA and genes. Recorded for this sample are 25,000 to 35,000 distinct CDR3 sequences; 40% to 55% of them occurred a single time. The ten most abundant clones make up 16% of the sample. The material was PBMCs, obtained before or after stereotactic body radiation therapy (not recorded which). Receptor source: a donor over 45 with non-small cell lung cancer.

This clonotype appeared many times. The V call is TRBV7-9, the J call TRBJ2-1; D uncertain. The length of the CDR3 is 11 residues. Germline V gives CDR1 SEHNR, CDR2 FQNEAQ (reference sequence). Trimming left V 5 bases short and J 2 bases short, with 1 base between. This chain's CDR3 is CASSPYNEQFF. The CDR3 DNA sequence: TGTGCCAGCAGCCCCTACAATGAGCAGTTCTTC.

This chain joins TRBV24-1 and TRBJ2-3; 13 bases are shared with TRBD2. With 3 bases clipped from V and 4 bases from J, the junction kept 12 bases outside the gene matches. This CDR3 has 19 residues. CDR1 KGHDR and CDR2 SFDVKD come from the germline V gene. The CDR3 protein is CATSDTTRTSGRRADTQYF. CDR3 DNA: TGTGCCACCAGTGATACGACCCGGACTAGCGGGAGACGAGCAGATACGCAGTATTTT.

This chain connects TRBV7-9 to TRBJ1-2; TRBD1 matches at 7 bases. Trimming cost V 2 bases and J 7 bases; bases outside gene matches: 7. The CDR3 has 14 residues. Germline CDR1 is SEHNR and CDR2 is FQNEAQ (reference sequence). The chain's CDR3 is CASSLPGWDSGYTF. CDR3 DNA: TGTGCCAGCAGCTTACCGGGGTGGGACAGTGGCTACACCTTC.

This clonotype was found many times. The V and J genes are TRBV30 and TRBJ2-7; possible D gene TRBD2, 5 bases. CDR1 and CDR2 (germline): GTSNPN, SVGIG (reference sequence). The CDR3 contains 21 residues. V was clipped by 3 bases and J by 4 bases, with 37 bases between them. The CDR3 nucleotides are TGTGCCTGGAGCGCGGGCGTACGTGGTAGGCAGAGGATTCAAAGGCTTTACGAGCAGTACTTC. It encodes CAWSAGVRGRQRIQRLYEQYF. Based on the CDR3 plus reference TRBV30 and TRBJ2-7, the full variable domain is SQTIHQWPATLVQPVGSPLSLECTVEGTSNPNLYWYRQAAGRGLQLLFYSVGIGQISSEVPQNLSASRPQDRQFILSSKKLLLSDSGFYLCAWSAGVRGRQRIQRLYEQYFGPGTRLTVT.

V and J are TRBV27 and TRBJ2-7; tentatively, D is TRBD1 (6 bases). In germline, CDR1 is MNHEY, CDR2 SMNVEV (reference sequence). With 5 bases removed from V and 1 base from J, the gap between germline ends came to 15 bases. This CDR3 comprises 15 residues. The DNA for the CDR3 is TGTGCCAGCAGTCCTGACAGGCTCGATTCCTACGAGCAGTACTTC. Encoded protein: CASSPDRLDSYEQYF.

The chain links TRBV5-1 to TRBJ2-2; 10 nucleotides match TRBD2. The CDR3 totals 16 residues. J was trimmed by 4 bases and V by 0 bases; bases with no gene match: 3. CDR1 SGHRS and CDR2 YFSETQ come from the germline V gene. The CDR3 region is CASSLGGLAATGELFF. The CDR3 coding sequence is TGCGCCAGCAGCTTGGGTGGACTAGCGGCCACCGGGGAGCTGTTTTTT.

The chain links TRBV18 to TRBJ2-7, with D perhaps matching TRBD2 (5 bases). The CDR3 spans 12 residues. CDR1 and CDR2 from the germline V gene are KGHSH and LQKENI. V was shortened by 3 bases and J by 4 bases, with 7 bases between the two germline ends. The CDR3 protein is CASSPGAYEQYF. The CDR3 nucleotides are TGTGCCAGCTCACCGGGAGCTTACGAGCAGTACTTC.

Ten or more counts support this clonotype. This chain uses TRBV2 with TRBJ2-2; D possibly matches TRBD1 or TRBD2 (5 bases each). Germline CDR1 SNHLY, CDR2 FYNNEI. This CDR3 spans 15 amino acids. V lost 3 bases and J lost 5, with 13 bases in between. The chain's CDR3 is CASSDVGEGTGELFF. CDR3 DNA: TGTGCCAGCAGTGATGTGGGAGAGGGGACCGGGGAGCTGTTTTTT.